Shown below are 7 T cell receptor beta chains from a single sample sequenced in a study of human T cells and chemical hapten exposure. One entry per CDR3 protein, called by TCRdb with MiXCR from the RACE reads. The sample has fewer than 400,000 distinct CDR3 sequences; approximately 6.3% are singletons. Time point specified: patch test 1, 2 weeks after DPC sensitization. The treatment is: therapeutic diphenylcyclopropenone sensitization with weekly scalp DPC. The sequences come from whole blood, collected in connection with sensitization to the hapten diphenylcyclopropenone (DPC). The receptors stem from a woman between 18 and 29 years old with alopecia areata. Some clones in this sample may be carry-over from other donors' samples.

At least ten counts were recorded for this clonotype. V and J are TRBV7-8 and TRBJ2-5, with 12 bases that match TRBD1. Germline V CDR1 and CDR2: SGHVS, FQNEAQ. This CDR3 comprises 17 residues. V dropped 5 bases and J dropped 5; count of bases not matched to a gene: 12. CDR3 in DNA: TGTGCCAGCAGCCTACCCGGGACAGGGGGCGAATTGGAGACCCAGTACTTC. Encoded protein: CASSLPGTGGELETQYF.

The table lists this clonotype with many counts. V gene TRBV5-1 combines with J gene TRBJ2-3; D might be TRBD1 or TRBD2, each matching 5 bases. Trimming took off 2 bases at V and 0 bases at J, with 13 bases between the two ends. Germline CDR1 reads SGHRS; CDR2 reads YFSETQ. The CDR3 contains 16 residues. CDR3: CASSLWGTPSTDTQYF. The CDR3 DNA sequence: TGCGCCAGCAGCTTATGGGGGACCCCTAGCACAGATACGCAGTATTTT.

This clonotype was observed a handful of times. The gene calls are TRBV7-9 and TRBJ1-1, with 7 bases identical to TRBD1. J was trimmed by 0 bases and V by 1 base; bases with no gene match: 8. The CDR3 extends over 17 amino acids. From germline, CDR1 is SEHNR and CDR2 FQNEAQ (reference sequence). The CDR3 DNA reads TGTGCCAGCAGCTTAGGTACAGGGGAGGGAATGAACACTGAAGCTTTCTTT. It codes for CASSLGTGEGMNTEAFF.

The V call is TRBV20-1, the J call TRBJ2-3; TRBD1 or TRBD2 may be the D gene (5 bases each). Germline lookup yields CDR1 DFQATT and CDR2 SNEGSKA (reference sequence). Trimming cost V 5 bases and J 0 bases, with 15 bases left between them. This CDR3 comprises 15 residues. This chain's CDR3 is CSAGAGDVSTDTQYF. Written as DNA, the CDR3 is TGCAGTGCTGGGGCTGGGGACGTTAGCACAGATACGCAGTATTTT.

The chain employs TRBV6-2 or TRBV6-3 and TRBJ1-1; a possible D gene is TRBD1 (6 bases). CDR1 and CDR2 from the germline V gene are MNHEY and SVGEGT. CDR3 length: 16 amino acids. The V and J ends lost 10 bases and 0 bases respectively, with 21 bases between them. This chain's CDR3 is CATLGGLTGMNTEAFF. DNA for the CDR3: TGTGCCACCCTGGGGGGTTTGACAGGAATGAACACTGAAGCTTTCTTT.

This clonotype was recorded many times. The rearrangement links TRBV6-5 to TRBJ2-3; D is unresolved. This CDR3 is 15 amino acids long. Looked up from germline, CDR1 is MNHEY and CDR2 is SVGAGI. The V end lost 0 bases, the J end lost 2 bases, and 9 bases lay between the germline ends. This CDR3 reads CASSYSIGITDTQYF. CDR3 coding DNA: TGTGCCAGCAGTTACTCGATTGGCATCACAGATACGCAGTATTTT.

The genes are TRBV2 and TRBJ2-4, with no clear D. Trimming took 4 bases from V and 8 from J, leaving 21 bases between them. Per the germline V gene, CDR1 is SNHLY and CDR2 is FYNNEI. The CDR3 loop spans 16 amino acids. The CDR3 DNA follows: TGTGCCAGCAGTGGGGAAAACTCGATGACCCGGGACATTCAGTACTTC. Its translation: CASSGENSMTRDIQYF.